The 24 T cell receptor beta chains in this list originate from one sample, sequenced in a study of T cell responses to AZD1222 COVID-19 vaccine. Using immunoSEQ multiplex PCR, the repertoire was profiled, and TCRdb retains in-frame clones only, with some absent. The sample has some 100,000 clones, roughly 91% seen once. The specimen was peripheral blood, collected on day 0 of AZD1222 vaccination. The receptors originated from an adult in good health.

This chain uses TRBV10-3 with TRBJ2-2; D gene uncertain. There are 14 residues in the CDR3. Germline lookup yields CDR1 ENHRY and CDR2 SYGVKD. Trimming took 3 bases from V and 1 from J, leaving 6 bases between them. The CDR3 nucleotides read TGTGCCATCAGTGAATGGCAGAACACCGGGGAGCTGTTTTTT. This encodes CAISEWQNTGELFF.

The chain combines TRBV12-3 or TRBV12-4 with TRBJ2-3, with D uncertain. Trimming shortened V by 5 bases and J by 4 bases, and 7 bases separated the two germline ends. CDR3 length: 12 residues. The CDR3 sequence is CASSHRADTQYF. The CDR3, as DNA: TGTGCCAGCAGTCACCGGGCAGATACGCAGTATTTT.

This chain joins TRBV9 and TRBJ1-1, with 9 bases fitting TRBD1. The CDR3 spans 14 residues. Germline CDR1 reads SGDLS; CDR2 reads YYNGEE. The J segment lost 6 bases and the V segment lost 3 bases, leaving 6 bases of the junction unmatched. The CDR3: CASSAGQGVAEAFF. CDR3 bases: TGTGCCAGCAGCGCGGGACAGGGCGTCGCTGAAGCTTTCTTT.

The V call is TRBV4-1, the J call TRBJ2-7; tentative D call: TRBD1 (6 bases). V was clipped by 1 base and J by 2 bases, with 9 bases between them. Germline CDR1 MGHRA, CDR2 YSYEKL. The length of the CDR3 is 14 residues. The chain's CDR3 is CASSQVDSPYEQYF. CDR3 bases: TGCGCCAGCAGCCAAGTGGACAGTCCCTACGAGCAGTACTTC.

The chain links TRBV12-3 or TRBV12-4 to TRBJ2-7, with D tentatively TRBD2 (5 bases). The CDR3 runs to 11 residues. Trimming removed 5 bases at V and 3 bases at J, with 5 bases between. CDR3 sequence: CASSRGYEQYF. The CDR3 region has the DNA TGTGCCAGCAGTCGGGGCTACGAGCAGTACTTC.

In DNA form, the CDR3 reads TGTGCCAGCAGCGTTGGGACAGGGGCACCGGTGGAGACCCAGTACTTC. The encoded protein is CASSVGTGAPVETQYF. This rearrangement joins TRBV9 to TRBJ2-5; 10 bases map to TRBD1. The V gene end was trimmed by 2 bases and the J gene end by 5 bases; junction bases not matched to a gene: 9. This CDR3 has 16 residues. CDR1 and CDR2 (germline): SGDLS, YYNGEE.

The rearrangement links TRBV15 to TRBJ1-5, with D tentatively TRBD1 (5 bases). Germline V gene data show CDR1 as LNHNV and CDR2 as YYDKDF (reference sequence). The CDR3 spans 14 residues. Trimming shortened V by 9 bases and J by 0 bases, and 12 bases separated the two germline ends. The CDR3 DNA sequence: TGTGCCACTGGGACGGTGTATAGCAATCAGCCCCAGCATTTT. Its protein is CATGTVYSNQPQHF.

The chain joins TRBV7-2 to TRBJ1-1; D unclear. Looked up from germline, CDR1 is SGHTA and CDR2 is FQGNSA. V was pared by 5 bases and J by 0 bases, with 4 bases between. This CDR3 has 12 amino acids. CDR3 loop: CASSRMNTEAFF. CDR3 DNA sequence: TGTGCCAGCAGCAGAATGAACACTGAAGCTTTCTTT. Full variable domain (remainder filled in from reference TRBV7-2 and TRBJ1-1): GAGVSQSPSNKVTEKGKDVELRCDPISGHTALYWYRQSLGQGLEFLIYFQGNSAPDKSGLPSDRFSAERTGGSVSTLTIQRTQQEDSAVYLCASSRMNTEAFFGQGTRLTVV.

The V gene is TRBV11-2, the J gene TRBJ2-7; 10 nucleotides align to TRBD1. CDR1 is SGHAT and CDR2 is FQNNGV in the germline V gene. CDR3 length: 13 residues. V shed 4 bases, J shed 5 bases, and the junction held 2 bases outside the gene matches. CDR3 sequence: CASSSDRGNEQYF. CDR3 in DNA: TGTGCCAGCAGCTCGGACAGGGGGAACGAGCAGTACTTC.

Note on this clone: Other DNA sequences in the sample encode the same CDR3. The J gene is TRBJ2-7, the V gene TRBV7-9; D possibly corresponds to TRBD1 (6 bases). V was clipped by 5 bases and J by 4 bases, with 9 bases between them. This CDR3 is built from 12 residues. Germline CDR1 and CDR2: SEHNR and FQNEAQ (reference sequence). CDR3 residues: CASSETGYEQYF. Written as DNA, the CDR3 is TGTGCCAGCAGCGAAACAGGGTACGAGCAGTACTTC.

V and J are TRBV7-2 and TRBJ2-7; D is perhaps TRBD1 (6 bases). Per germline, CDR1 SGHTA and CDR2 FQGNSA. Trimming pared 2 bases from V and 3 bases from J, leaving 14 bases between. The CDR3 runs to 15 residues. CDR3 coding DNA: TGTGCCAGCAGCTTATCGGTACAGGGTGTCTACGAGCAGTACTTC. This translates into CASSLSVQGVYEQYF.

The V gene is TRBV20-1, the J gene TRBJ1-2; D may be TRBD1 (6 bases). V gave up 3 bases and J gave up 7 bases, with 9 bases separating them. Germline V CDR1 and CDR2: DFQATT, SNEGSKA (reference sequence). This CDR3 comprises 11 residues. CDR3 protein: CSARAGAGYTF. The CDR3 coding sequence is TGCAGTGCTAGGGCAGGGGCTGGCTACACCTTC.

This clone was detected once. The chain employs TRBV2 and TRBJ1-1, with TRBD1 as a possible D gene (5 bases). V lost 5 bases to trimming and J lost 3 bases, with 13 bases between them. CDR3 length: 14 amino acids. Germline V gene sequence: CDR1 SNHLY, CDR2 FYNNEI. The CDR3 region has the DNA TGTGCCAGCAGTTCCCAGGGCGGGGACACTGAAGCTTTCTTT. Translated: CASSSQGGDTEAFF.

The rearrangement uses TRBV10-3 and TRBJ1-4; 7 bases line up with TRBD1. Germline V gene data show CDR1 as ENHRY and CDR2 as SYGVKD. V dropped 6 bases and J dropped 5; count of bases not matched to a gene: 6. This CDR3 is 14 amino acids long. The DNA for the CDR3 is TGTGCCATCAGCTCCGGGACAGAAAATGAAAAACTGTTTTTT. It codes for CAISSGTENEKLFF.

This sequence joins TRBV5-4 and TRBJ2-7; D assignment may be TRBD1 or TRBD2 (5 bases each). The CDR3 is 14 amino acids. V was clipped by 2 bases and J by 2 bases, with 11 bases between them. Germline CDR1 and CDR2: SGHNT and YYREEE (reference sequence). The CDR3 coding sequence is TGTGCCAGCAGCTTAAAAGAGGGGACCTACGAGCAGTACTTC. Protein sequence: CASSLKEGTYEQYF.

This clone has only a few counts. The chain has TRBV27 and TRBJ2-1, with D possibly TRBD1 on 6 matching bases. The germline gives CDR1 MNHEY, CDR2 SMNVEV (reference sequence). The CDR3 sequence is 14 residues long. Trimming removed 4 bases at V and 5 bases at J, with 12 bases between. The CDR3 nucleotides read TGTGCCAGCAGTTCCAACAGGGAGCACAATGAGCAGTTCTTC. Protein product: CASSSNREHNEQFF.

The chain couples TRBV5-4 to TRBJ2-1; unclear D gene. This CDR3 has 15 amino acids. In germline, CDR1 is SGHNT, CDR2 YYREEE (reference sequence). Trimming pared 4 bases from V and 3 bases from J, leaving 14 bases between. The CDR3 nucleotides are TGTGCCAGCAGCCCTGGTAGTAGCAGCTACAATGAGCAGTTCTTC. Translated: CASSPGSSSYNEQFF.

The chain's CDR3 is CASSARSTDTQYF. Written as DNA, the CDR3 is TGTGCCAGCAGCGCCCGAAGCACAGATACGCAGTATTTT. This chain uses TRBV6-2 or TRBV6-3 with TRBJ2-3; no clear D. The CDR3 consists of 13 residues. CDR1 and CDR2 from the germline V gene are MNHEY and SVGEGT. Between the trimmed V and J ends, which lost 6 bases and 0 bases, there was a span of 7 bases.

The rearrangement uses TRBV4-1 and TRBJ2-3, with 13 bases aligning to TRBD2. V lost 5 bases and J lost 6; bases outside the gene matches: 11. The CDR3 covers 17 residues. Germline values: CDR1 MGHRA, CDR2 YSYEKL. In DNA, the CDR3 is TGCGCCAGCAGCAATCGGACTAGCGGGGGCTTTTTGGATACGCAGTATTTT. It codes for CASSNRTSGGFLDTQYF.

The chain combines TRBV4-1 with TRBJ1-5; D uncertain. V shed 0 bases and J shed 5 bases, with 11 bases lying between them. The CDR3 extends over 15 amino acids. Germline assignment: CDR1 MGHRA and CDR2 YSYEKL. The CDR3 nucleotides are TGCGCCAGCAGCCAAGAATCCCTGGTCTATCAGCCCCAGCATTTT. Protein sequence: CASSQESLVYQPQHF.

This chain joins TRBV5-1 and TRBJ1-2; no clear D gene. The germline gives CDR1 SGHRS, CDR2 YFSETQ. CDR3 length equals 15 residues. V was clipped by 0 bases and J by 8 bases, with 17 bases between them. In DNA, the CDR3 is TGCGCCAGCAGCTTGGATCCAGGAACTACGGGGGGCTACACCTTC. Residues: CASSLDPGTTGGYTF.

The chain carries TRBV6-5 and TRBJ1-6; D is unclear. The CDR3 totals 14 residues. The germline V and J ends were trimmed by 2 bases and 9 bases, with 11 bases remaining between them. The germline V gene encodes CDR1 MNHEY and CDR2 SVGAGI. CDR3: CASSYMALGSPLHF. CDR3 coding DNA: TGTGCCAGCAGTTACATGGCTTTGGGTTCACCCCTCCACTTT.

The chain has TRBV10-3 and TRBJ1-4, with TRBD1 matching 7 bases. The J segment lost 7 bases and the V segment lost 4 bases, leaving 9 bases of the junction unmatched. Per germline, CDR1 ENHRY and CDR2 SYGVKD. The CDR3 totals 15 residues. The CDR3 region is CAISASTGRVEKLFF. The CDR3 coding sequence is TGTGCCATCAGTGCCTCGACAGGGAGAGTTGAAAAACTGTTTTTT.

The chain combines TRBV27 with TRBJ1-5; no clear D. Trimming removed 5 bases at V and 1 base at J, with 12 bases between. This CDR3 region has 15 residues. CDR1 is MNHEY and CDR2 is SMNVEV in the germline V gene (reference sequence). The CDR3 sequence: CASSPLVGSNQPQHF. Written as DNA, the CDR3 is TGTGCCAGCAGTCCCCTAGTCGGGAGCAATCAGCCCCAGCATTTT.